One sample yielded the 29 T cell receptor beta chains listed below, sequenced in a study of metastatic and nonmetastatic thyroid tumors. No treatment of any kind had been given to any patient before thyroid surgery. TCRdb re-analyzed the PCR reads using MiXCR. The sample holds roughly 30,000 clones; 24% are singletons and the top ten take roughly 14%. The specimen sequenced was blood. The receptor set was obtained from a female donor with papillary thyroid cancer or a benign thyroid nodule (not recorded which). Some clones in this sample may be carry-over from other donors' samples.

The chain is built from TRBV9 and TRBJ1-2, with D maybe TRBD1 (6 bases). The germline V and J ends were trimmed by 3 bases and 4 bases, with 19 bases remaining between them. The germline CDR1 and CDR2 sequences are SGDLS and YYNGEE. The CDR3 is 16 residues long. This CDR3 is CASSAQRGREGYGYTF. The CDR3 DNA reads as TGTGCCAGCAGCGCCCAGCGGGGGCGCGAGGGCTATGGCTACACCTTC.

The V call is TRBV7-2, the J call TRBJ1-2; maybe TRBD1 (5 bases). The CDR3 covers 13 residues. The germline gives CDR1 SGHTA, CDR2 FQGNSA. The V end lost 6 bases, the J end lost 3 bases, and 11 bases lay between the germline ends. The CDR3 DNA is TGTGCCAGCAGGCGGGGGGAAGACTATGGCTACACCTTC. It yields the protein CASRRGEDYGYTF.

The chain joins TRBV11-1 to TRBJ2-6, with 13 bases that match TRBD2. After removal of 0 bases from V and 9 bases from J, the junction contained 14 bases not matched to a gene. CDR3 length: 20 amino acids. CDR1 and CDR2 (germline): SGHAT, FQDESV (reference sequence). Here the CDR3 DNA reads TGTGCCAGCAGCTTAGCCCGGACTAGCGGGAGAGCGTTAAAACGCAACGTCCTGACTTTC. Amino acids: CASSLARTSGRALKRNVLTF.

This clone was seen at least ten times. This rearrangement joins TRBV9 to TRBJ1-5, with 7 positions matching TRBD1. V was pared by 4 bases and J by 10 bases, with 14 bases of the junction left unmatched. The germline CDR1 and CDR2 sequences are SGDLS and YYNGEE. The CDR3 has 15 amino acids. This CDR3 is CASSPGGATLNPQHF. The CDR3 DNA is TGTGCCAGCAGCCCAGGGGGGGCCACCCTTAATCCCCAGCATTTT.

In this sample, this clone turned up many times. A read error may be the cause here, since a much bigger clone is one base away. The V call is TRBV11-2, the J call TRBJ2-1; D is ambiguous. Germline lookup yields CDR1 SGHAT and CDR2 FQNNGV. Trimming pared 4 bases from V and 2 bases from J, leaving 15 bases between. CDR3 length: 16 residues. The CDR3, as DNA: TGTGCCAGCAGCTGGAGTCGGACGCCCACCTACAATGAGCAGTTCTTC. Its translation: CASSWSRTPTYNEQFF.

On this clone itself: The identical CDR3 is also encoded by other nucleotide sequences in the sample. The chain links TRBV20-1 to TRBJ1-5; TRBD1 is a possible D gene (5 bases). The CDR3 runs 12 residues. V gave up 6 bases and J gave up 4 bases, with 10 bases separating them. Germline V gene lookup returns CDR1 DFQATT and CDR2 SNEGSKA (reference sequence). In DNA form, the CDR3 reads TGCAGTGCGGGTCAGGGTAATCAGCCCCAGCATTTT. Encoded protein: CSAGQGNQPQHF.

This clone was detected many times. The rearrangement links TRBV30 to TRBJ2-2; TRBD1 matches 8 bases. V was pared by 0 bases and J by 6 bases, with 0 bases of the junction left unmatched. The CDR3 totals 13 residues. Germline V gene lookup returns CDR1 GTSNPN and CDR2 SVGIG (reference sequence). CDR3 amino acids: CAWSVQGAGELFF. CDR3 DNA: TGTGCCTGGAGTGTACAGGGGGCCGGGGAGCTGTTTTTT.

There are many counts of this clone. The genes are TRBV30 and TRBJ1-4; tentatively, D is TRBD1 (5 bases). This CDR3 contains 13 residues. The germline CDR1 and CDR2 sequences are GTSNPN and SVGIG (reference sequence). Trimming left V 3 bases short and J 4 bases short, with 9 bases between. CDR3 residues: CAWSLGLNEKLFF. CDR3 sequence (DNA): TGTGCCTGGAGCCTGGGACTTAATGAAAAACTGTTTTTT. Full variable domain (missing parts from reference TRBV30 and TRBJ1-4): SQTIHQWPATLVQPVGSPLSLECTVEGTSNPNLYWYRQAAGRGLQLLFYSVGIGQISSEVPQNLSASRPQDRQFILSSKKLLLSDSGFYLCAWSLGLNEKLFFGSGTQLSVL.

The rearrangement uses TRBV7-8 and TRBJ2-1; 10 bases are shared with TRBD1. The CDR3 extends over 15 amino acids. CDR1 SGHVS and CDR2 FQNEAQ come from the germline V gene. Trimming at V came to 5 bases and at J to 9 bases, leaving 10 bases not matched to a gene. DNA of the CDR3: TGTGCCAGCAGCCGAACGGGACAGGGGTTGGGTGAGCAGTTCTTC. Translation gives CASSRTGQGLGEQFF.

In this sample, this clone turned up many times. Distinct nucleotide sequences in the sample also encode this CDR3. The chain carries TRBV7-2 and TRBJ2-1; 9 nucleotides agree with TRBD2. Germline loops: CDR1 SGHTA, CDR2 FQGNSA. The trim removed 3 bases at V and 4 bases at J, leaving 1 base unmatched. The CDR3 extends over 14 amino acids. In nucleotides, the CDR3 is TGTGCCAGCAGCTTTAGCGGGAGTTACAATGAGCAGTTCTTC. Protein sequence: CASSFSGSYNEQFF.

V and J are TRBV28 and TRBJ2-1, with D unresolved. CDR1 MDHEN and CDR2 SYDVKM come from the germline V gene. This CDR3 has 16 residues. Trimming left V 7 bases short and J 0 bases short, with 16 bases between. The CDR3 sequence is CASNNQGRSSYNEQFF. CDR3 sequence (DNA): TGTGCCAGCAACAACCAAGGACGGAGCTCCTACAATGAGCAGTTCTTC.

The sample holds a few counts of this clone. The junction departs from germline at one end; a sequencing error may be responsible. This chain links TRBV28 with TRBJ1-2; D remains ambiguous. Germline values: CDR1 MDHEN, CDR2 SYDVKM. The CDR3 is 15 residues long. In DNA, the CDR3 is TGTGCCAGCAGGTCAGAAGTAACTTCTAACTATGGCTACACATTC. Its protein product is CASRSEVTSNYGYTF.

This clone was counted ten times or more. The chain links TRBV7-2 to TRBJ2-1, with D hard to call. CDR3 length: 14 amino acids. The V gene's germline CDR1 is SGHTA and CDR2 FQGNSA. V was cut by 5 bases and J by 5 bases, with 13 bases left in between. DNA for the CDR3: TGTGCCAGCAGCATACGTACCACCAACAATGAGCAGTTCTTC. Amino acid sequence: CASSIRTTNNEQFF.

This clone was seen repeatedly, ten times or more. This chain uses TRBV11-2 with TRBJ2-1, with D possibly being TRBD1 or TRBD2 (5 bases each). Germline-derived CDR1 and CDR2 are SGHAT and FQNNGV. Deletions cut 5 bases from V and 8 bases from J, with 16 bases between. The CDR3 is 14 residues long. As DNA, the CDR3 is TGTGCCAGCAGCCACGGGGCCCGCCAATATGAGCAGTTCTTC. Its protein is CASSHGARQYEQFF. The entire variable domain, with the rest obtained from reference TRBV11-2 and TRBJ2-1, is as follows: EAGVAQSPRYKIIEKRQSVAFWCNPISGHATLYWYQQILGQGPKLLIQFQNNGVVDDSQLPKDRFSAERLKGVDSTLKIQPAKLEDSAVYLCASSHGARQYEQFFGPGTRLTVL.

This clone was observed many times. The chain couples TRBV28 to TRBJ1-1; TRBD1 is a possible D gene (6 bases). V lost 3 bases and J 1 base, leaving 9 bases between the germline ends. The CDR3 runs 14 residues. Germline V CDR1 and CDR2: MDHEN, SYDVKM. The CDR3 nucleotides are TGTGCCAGCAGTTTCGGCAGGGGGAACACTGAAGCTTTCTTT. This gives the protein CASSFGRGNTEAFF. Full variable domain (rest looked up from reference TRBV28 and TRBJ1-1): DVKVTQSSRYLVKRTGEKVFLECVQDMDHENMFWYRQDPGLGLRLIYFSYDVKMKEKGDIPEGYSVSREKKERFSLILESASTNQTSMYLCASSFGRGNTEAFFGQGTRLTVV.

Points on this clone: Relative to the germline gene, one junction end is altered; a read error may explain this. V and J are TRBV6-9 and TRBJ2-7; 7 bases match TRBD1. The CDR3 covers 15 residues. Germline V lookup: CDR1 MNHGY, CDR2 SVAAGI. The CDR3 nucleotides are TGCGCCAGCAGTGAAGACGGGACAGCCTCCTACGAGCAGTACTTC. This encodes CASSEDGTASYEQYF.

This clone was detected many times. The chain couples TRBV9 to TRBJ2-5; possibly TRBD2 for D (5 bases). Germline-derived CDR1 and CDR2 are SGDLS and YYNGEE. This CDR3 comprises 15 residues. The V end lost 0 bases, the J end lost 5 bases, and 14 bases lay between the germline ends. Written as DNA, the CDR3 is TGTGCCAGCAGCGTAGCGGGAACAAGGACGGAGACCCAGTACTTC. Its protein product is CASSVAGTRTETQYF.

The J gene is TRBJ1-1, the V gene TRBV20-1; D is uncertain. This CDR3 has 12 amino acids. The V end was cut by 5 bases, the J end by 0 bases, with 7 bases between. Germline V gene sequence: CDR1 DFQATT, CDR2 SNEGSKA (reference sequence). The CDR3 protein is CSAASMNTEAFF. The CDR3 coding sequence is TGCAGTGCTGCCTCGATGAACACTGAAGCTTTCTTT.

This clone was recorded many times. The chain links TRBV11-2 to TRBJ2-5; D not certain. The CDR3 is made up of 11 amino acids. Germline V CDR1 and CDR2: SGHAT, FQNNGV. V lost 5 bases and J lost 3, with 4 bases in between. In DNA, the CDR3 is TGTGCCAGCAGCCTGGAAGAGACCCAGTACTTC. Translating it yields CASSLEETQYF.

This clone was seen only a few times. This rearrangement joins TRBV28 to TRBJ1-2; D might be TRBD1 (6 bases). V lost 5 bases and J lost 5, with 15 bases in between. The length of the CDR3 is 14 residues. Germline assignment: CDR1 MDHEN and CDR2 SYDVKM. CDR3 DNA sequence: TGTGCCAGCAGTCCTCTACAGGGACTGTATGGCTACACCTTC. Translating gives CASSPLQGLYGYTF.

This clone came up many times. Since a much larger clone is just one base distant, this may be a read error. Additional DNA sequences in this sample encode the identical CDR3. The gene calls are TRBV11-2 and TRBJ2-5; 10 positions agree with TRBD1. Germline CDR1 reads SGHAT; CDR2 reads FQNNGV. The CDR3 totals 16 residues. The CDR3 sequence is CASSLTGQGVQETQYF. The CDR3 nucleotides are TGCGCCAGCAGCTTAACTGGACAGGGGGTCCAAGAGACCCAGTACTTC.

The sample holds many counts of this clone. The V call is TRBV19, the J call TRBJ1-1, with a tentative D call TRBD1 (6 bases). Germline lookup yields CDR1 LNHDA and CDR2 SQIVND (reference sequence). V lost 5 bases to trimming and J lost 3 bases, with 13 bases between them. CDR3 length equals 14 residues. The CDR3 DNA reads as TGTGCCAGTAGTGTGATGGACAGTTACACTGAAGCTTTCTTT. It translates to CASSVMDSYTEAFF.

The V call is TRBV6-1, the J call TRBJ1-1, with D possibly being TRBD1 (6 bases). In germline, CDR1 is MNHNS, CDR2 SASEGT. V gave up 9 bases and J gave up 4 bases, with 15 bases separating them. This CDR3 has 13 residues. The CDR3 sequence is CASGGGAGTEAFF. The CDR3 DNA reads TGTGCCAGTGGGGGGGGGGCAGGCACTGAAGCTTTCTTT.

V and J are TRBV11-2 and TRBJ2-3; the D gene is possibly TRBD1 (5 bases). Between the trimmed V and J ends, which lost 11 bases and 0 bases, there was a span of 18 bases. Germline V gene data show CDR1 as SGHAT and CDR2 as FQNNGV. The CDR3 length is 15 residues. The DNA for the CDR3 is TGTGCCTCCAGGGTCGGTAACTATAGCACAGATACGCAGTATTTT. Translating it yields CASRVGNYSTDTQYF.

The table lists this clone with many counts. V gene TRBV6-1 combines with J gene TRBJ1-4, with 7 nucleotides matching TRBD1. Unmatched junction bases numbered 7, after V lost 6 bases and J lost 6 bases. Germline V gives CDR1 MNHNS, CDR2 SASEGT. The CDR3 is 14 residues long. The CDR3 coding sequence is TGTGCCAGCAGCTCCGGGACAGCCCATGAAAAACTGTTTTTT. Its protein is CASSSGTAHEKLFF.

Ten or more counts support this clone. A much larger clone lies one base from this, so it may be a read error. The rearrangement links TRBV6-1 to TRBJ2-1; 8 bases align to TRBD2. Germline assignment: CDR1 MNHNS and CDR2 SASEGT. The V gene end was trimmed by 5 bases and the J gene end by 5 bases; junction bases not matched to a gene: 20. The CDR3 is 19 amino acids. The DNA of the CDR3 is TGTGCCAGCAGTCAAAGCTACGAGGCCGGGACTAGGTGGGACAATGAGCAGTTCTTC. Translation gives CASSQSYEAGTRWDNEQFF.

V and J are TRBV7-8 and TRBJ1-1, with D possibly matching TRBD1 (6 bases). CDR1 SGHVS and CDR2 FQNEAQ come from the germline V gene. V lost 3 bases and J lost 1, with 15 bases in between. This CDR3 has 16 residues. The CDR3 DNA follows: TGTGCCAGCAGCTTGGGGGCAGGGGCTTCGAACACTGAAGCTTTCTTT. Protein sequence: CASSLGAGASNTEAFF.

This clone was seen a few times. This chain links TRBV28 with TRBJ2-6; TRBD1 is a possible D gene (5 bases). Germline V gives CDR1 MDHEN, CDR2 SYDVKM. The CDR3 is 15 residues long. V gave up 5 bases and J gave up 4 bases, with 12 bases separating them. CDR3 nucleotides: TGTGCCAGCAGTCTCTCCAGGGCCGGGGCCAACGTCCTGACTTTC. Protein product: CASSLSRAGANVLTF. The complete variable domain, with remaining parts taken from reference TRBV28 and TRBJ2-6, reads DVKVTQSSRYLVKRTGEKVFLECVQDMDHENMFWYRQDPGLGLRLIYFSYDVKMKEKGDIPEGYSVSREKKERFSLILESASTNQTSMYLCASSLSRAGANVLTFGAGSRLTVL.

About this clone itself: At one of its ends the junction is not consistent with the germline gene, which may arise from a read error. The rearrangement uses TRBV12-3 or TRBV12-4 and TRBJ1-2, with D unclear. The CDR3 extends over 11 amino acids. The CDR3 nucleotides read TGTTCCAGCGGGGATTGTGCTGGCTACACCTTC. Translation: CSSGDCAGYTF.